This TCR beta chain was identified during a study of T cell repertoires and Cas9 in healthy adults. Libraries were prepared by immunoSEQ multiplex PCR; TCRdb keeps only in-frame clonotypes and omits some of them. The sample yields 13,000 to 15,000 clones, around 90% seen once. This receptor was taken from a human donor in good health. Sequencing input: Tregs (CD4+, CD25+, CD127-, CD137-, CD154-) from PBMCs; culture status not recorded.

This CDR3 reads CASRRFGGSTDTQYF. CDR3 DNA: TGCGCCAGCAGACGTTTTGGGGGGAGCACAGATACGCAGTATTTT. This chain joins TRBV4-1 and TRBJ2-3, with D perhaps TRBD2 (6 bases). The CDR3 has 15 amino acids. V was clipped by 6 bases and J by 0 bases, with 13 bases between them. CDR1 and CDR2 (germline): MGHRA, YSYEKL.